A single sample gave rise to the 3 T cell receptor beta chains below, sequenced in a study of T cells expressing NK-cell markers. No DNA is given; TCRdb re-called the 5' RACE reads and lists each CDR3 protein once. The table for this sample gives a few hundred thousand distinct CDR3 sequences. The sequencing sample was made of blood T cells: a sorted CD56 or NKG2C T cell subset, CD4+ or CD8+ T cells, or bulk PBMC T cells (not recorded which). The source of these receptors is a man aged 18 to 29 in good health.

The chain recombines TRBV7-2 with TRBJ1-5. Germline V gives CDR1 SGHTA, CDR2 FQGNSA. This CDR3 contains 15 residues. The CDR3 reads CASSLYETLNQPQHF.

J is TRBJ2-6 and V is TRBV4-1. CDR1 is MGHRA and CDR2 is YSYEKL in the germline V gene. The CDR3 is made up of 17 amino acids. The chain's CDR3 is CASSQAKLSSGANVLTF.

The V and J genes are TRBV7-2 and TRBJ1-5; TCRdb returns TRBD1, unconfirmable since there is no DNA. CDR1 and CDR2 (germline): SGHTA, FQGNSA. The CDR3 extends over 15 amino acids. This chain's CDR3 is CASSADRGQGQPQHF.